The present TCR beta chain was sequenced within a study of cytomegalovirus exposure and HLA in healthy donors. In the study overall: Earlier, fewer than 130 million unique TCR beta sequences were recovered from roughly 200 million T cells by an analysis. Study outcomes and limitations: While the bulk of TCR sequences proved rare, some public TCRs turned up in many donors. According to an earlier analysis, most TCR beta V segments yielded productive rearrangements about 90% or about 30% of the time. What TCR beta sequences reportedly achieved was accurate prediction of HLA-A and HLA-B alleles in most subjects.

The CDR3 loop spans 13 amino acids. The V end was cut by 10 bases, the J end by 4 bases, with 13 bases between. Germline CDR1 reads MGHDK; CDR2 reads SYGVNS. To note about this clone: Antigen: not known.

Both 60 Vbeta primers and 13 Jbeta primers went into the PCR. Only in-frame clones appear in the TCRdb table, and some are missing; sequencing was by immunoSEQ multiplex PCR. Among under 200,000 clones, 75% to 90% were seen once, and the ten largest hold around 5%. The genes are TRBV25-1 and TRBJ1-4; D uncertain. The sequenced material came from PBMCs. This clonotype was sampled from a man in his thirties or forties in good health and CMV-seronegative. The CDR3 loop reads CATRRQYNEKLFF. CDR3 nucleotides: TGTGCCACCCGGCGGCAGTATAATGAAAAACTGTTTTTT.